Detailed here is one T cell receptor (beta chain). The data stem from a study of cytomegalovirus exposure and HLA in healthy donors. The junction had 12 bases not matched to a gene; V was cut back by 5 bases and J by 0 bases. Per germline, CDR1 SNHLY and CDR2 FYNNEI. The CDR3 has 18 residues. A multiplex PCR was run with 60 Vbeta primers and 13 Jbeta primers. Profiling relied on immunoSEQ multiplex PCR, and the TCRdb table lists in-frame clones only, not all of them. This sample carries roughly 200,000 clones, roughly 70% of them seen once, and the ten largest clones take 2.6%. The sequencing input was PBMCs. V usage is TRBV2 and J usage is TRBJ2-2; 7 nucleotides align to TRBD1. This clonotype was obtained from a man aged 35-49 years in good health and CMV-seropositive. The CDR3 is CASSRTGTETANTGELFF. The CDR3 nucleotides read TGTGCCAGCAGTCGGACCGGGACAGAGACCGCGAACACCGGGGAGCTGTTTTTT.